Following are 31 T cell receptor beta chains from one sample sequenced in a study of blood T cell repertoires in COVID-19. Data came from immunoSEQ multiplex PCR; TCRdb stores just in-frame clones and leaves some out. The sample comprises about 64,000 clones, approximately 86% of which are singletons, and roughly 1.2% rests with the top ten. The sequencing input was peripheral blood. The receptors shown here come from a man between 35 and 55 years old with acute or convalescent COVID-19.

The rearrangement joins TRBV3-1 (or the pseudogene TRBV3-2) to TRBJ1-2, with 9 bases aligning to TRBD1. Germline V gene lookup returns CDR1 LGHDT and CDR2 YNNKEL (reference sequence). CDR3 length: 14 residues. Trimming at V came to 6 bases and at J to 8 bases, leaving 10 bases not matched to a gene. The CDR3 coding sequence is TGTGCCAGCAGGACAGAAGGACAGGGGAAGGGCTACACCTTC. Translation gives CASRTEGQGKGYTF.

The CDR3 coding sequence is TGTGCCAGCAGCTTAAGGGGATACACAGGGGCGATCCTAGGTAACTATGGCTACACCTTC. Protein sequence: CASSLRGYTGAILGNYGYTF. The V gene is TRBV13, the J gene TRBJ1-2; TRBD1 matches 7 bases. The CDR3 consists of 20 residues. CDR1 is PRHDT and CDR2 is FYEKMQ in the germline V gene (reference sequence). Trimming took 2 bases from V and 1 from J; bases not matched to a gene: 19.

The chain links TRBV2 to TRBJ1-5; 10 bases agree with TRBD1. This CDR3 has 16 residues. Trimming took 3 bases from V and 5 from J; bases not matched to a gene: 7. CDR1 and CDR2 (germline): SNHLY, FYNNEI. The DNA of the CDR3 is TGTGCCAGCAGTGACTTCGGGACAGGGGACTATCAGCCCCAGCATTTT. Its translation is CASSDFGTGDYQPQHF.

This clone has a single count. The chain links TRBV3-1 (or the pseudogene TRBV3-2) to TRBJ2-3; 9 nucleotides match TRBD1. Per germline, CDR1 LGHDT and CDR2 YNNKEL (reference sequence). V was pared by 2 bases and J by 5 bases, with 5 bases of the junction left unmatched. The CDR3 has 15 amino acids. CDR3 sequence: CASSQNRGRVDTQYF. In DNA, the CDR3 is TGTGCCAGCAGCCAAAACAGGGGGCGGGTAGATACGCAGTATTTT.

The CDR3 sequence: CASSVESPGNTIYF. The DNA of the CDR3 is TGTGCCAGCAGCGTAGAAAGCCCTGGAAACACCATATATTTT. The chain combines TRBV9 with TRBJ1-3; D gene ambiguous. The V and J ends lost 0 bases and 2 bases respectively, with 6 bases between them. The CDR3 runs to 14 residues. The germline V gene encodes CDR1 SGDLS and CDR2 YYNGEE.

Concerning this clone: The identical CDR3 is also encoded by other nucleotide sequences in the sample. V and J are TRBV24-1 and TRBJ1-5; 7 bases are shared with TRBD1. This CDR3 is built from 17 residues. The V gene end was trimmed by 4 bases and the J gene end by 2 bases; junction bases not matched to a gene: 10. Germline CDR1 and CDR2: KGHDR and SFDVKD. The CDR3 is CATSDSTGPGGNQPQHF. The CDR3 bases are TGTGCCACCAGTGACTCGACAGGGCCGGGGGGCAATCAGCCCCAGCATTTT.

The chain has TRBV4-1 and TRBJ2-3, with TRBD2 identical over 9 bases. The CDR3 extends over 15 amino acids. The V gene's germline CDR1 is MGHRA and CDR2 YSYEKL. J was trimmed by 6 bases and V by 0 bases; bases with no gene match: 4. The CDR3 sequence is CASSQDRLAGDTQYF. In DNA form, the CDR3 reads TGCGCCAGCAGCCAAGATCGCCTAGCGGGGGATACGCAGTATTTT.

CDR3 nucleotide sequence: TGTGCCAGCAGCCGCCGGACCGGAGGTGTCCCTGAAGCTTTCTTT. Its translation is CASSRRTGGVPEAFF. The V gene is TRBV13, the J gene TRBJ1-1, with D unresolved. This CDR3 region has 15 residues. Per the germline V gene, CDR1 is PRHDT and CDR2 is FYEKMQ (reference sequence). Trimming left V 5 bases short and J 6 bases short, with 19 bases between.

V gene TRBV25-1 combines with J gene TRBJ2-3; no reliable D call. The germline V and J ends were trimmed by 1 base and 1 base, with 9 bases remaining between them. The germline CDR1 and CDR2 sequences are MGHDK and SYGVNS. CDR3 length: 15 amino acids. The CDR3 DNA is TGTGCCAGCAGTGAATGGGCTGGCGGCACAGATACGCAGTATTTT. It codes for CASSEWAGGTDTQYF.

The chain links TRBV27 to TRBJ1-3, with 8 nucleotides matching TRBD1. The CDR3 runs to 16 residues. Trimming cost V 8 bases and J 2 bases; bases outside gene matches: 11. Germline V gene sequence: CDR1 MNHEY, CDR2 SMNVEV (reference sequence). CDR3 nucleotides: TGTGCCAGCTCGAGACAGGGGACCCTCCCTGGAAACACCATATATTTT. Its translation: CASSRQGTLPGNTIYF.

This chain links TRBV5-6 with TRBJ1-2; possible D gene TRBD1, 5 bases. Between the trimmed V and J ends, which lost 3 bases and 9 bases, there was a span of 15 bases. Germline CDR1 is SGHDT and CDR2 is YYEEEE. This CDR3 contains 13 residues. The CDR3 DNA reads as TGTGCCAGCAGCTCGGCGGTCGGGGGAAGCTACACCTTC. Its translation: CASSSAVGGSYTF.

The rearrangement uses TRBV7-9 and TRBJ1-1, with 10 bases fitting TRBD1. J lost 4 bases, V lost 2 bases, and 7 bases had no gene match. The germline CDR1 and CDR2 sequences are SEHNR and FQNEAQ (reference sequence). CDR3 length equals 16 residues. The CDR3 reads CASSLIRDRGLTEAFF. CDR3 bases: TGTGCCAGCAGCTTAATCCGGGACAGGGGCCTCACTGAAGCTTTCTTT.

The chain combines TRBV7-3 with TRBJ1-1, with D unclear. The CDR3 spans 13 residues. CDR1 is SGHTA and CDR2 is FQGTGA in the germline V gene. With 6 bases removed from V and 1 base from J, the gap between germline ends came to 9 bases. CDR3 in amino acids: CASSSMRNTEAFF. The CDR3 DNA sequence: TGTGCCAGCAGTTCTATGAGGAACACTGAAGCTTTCTTT. The entire variable domain, with the rest obtained from reference TRBV7-3 and TRBJ1-1, is as follows: GAGVSQTPSNKVTEKGKYVELRCDPISGHTALYWYRQSLGQGPEFLIYFQGTGAADDSGLPNDRFFAVRPEGSVSTLKIQRTERGDSAVYLCASSSMRNTEAFFGQGTRLTVV.

The chain combines TRBV5-4 with TRBJ2-5; TRBD2 matches at 7 bases. The length of the CDR3 is 16 residues. V lost 1 base and J lost 5; bases outside the gene matches: 11. CDR1 and CDR2 (germline): SGHNT, YYREEE (reference sequence). This chain's CDR3 is CASSLRRVAGLETQYF. The CDR3 bases are TGTGCCAGCAGCTTGCGGAGAGTAGCGGGCCTGGAGACCCAGTACTTC. The full variable domain, in which reference TRBV5-4 and TRBJ2-5 provide the parts outside the CDR3, is ETGVTQSPTHLIKTRGQQVTLRCSSQSGHNTVSWYQQALGQGPQFIFQYYREEENGRGNFPPRFSGLQFPNYSSELNVNALELDDSALYLCASSLRRVAGLETQYFGPGTRLLVL.

This chain joins TRBV5-1 and TRBJ2-2; weak D call: TRBD1 (6 bases). The germline V gene encodes CDR1 SGHRS and CDR2 YFSETQ. The V end lost 9 bases, the J end lost 5 bases, and 14 bases lay between the germline ends. This CDR3 spans 13 amino acids. CDR3 DNA: TGCGCCACATCGGCAGGGGTGACCGGGGAGCTGTTTTTT. As protein: CATSAGVTGELFF.

This clone was seen more than once but under ten times. The V call is TRBV6-2 or TRBV6-3, the J call TRBJ1-1; D possibly corresponds to TRBD1 (6 bases). The CDR3 covers 14 residues. The V gene lost 3 bases and the J gene lost 3 bases, with 11 bases spanning the gap. In germline, CDR1 is MNHEY, CDR2 SVGEGT. The CDR3, as DNA: TGTGCCAGCAGTTATAGGGGGTTGTACACTGAAGCTTTCTTT. Its protein is CASSYRGLYTEAFF.

The chain has TRBV5-1 and TRBJ1-4; weak D call: TRBD1 (6 bases). The CDR3 has 16 amino acids. V was trimmed by 2 bases and J by 4 bases, leaving 15 bases between them. Germline V gives CDR1 SGHRS, CDR2 YFSETQ. The CDR3 protein is CASSLRDTTYNEKLFF. CDR3 coding DNA: TGCGCCAGCAGCTTACGGGACACGACCTATAATGAAAAACTGTTTTTT.

A few counts support this clone. For the CDR3, the DNA is TGTGCCAGCAGCACGGGACAGGGGAACTATGGCTACACCTTC. Its protein product is CASSTGQGNYGYTF. The chain has TRBV7-6 and TRBJ1-2, with 10 nucleotides matching TRBD1. This CDR3 is built from 14 residues. Per germline, CDR1 SGHVS and CDR2 FNYEAQ. With V trimmed by 5 bases and J by 2 bases, 2 bases remained unmatched.

This chain uses TRBV6-2 or TRBV6-3 with TRBJ1-1, with D perhaps matching TRBD1 (5 bases). The CDR3 covers 14 residues. Trimming pared 1 base from V and 2 bases from J, leaving 8 bases between. The V gene's germline CDR1 is MNHEY and CDR2 SVGEGT. CDR3 in amino acids: CASSYFRVNTEAFF. CDR3 coding DNA: TGTGCCAGCAGTTACTTCAGGGTTAACACTGAAGCTTTCTTT.

The chain links TRBV7-9 to TRBJ1-5; TRBD1 is a possible D gene (6 bases). V was clipped by 5 bases and J by 9 bases, with 20 bases between them. Germline values: CDR1 SEHNR, CDR2 FQNEAQ (reference sequence). The CDR3 length is 15 residues. CDR3 in amino acids: CASSDLQGGIGPQHF. In DNA, the CDR3 is TGTGCCAGCAGCGATCTACAGGGTGGGATAGGGCCCCAGCATTTT.

The chain has TRBV11-3 and TRBJ1-3; D is uncertain. Germline-derived CDR1 and CDR2 are SGHNT and YENEEA. This CDR3 is built from 13 residues. The V end was cut by 2 bases, the J end by 4 bases, with 6 bases between. The CDR3 DNA sequence: TGTGCCAGCAGCTTACCTTCGGGAAACACCATATATTTT. This gives the protein CASSLPSGNTIYF. The full variable domain, in which reference TRBV11-3 and TRBJ1-3 provide the parts outside the CDR3, is EAGVVQSPRYKIIEKKQPVAFWCNPISGHNTLYWYLQNLGQGPELLIRYENEEAVDDSQLPKDRFSAERLKGVDSTLKIQPAELGDSAVYLCASSLPSGNTIYFGEGSWLTVV.

The rearrangement joins TRBV4-2 to TRBJ2-3; no firm D call. Per the germline V gene, CDR1 is LGHNA and CDR2 is YNFKEQ. The germline V and J ends were trimmed by 0 bases and 2 bases, with 6 bases remaining between them. This CDR3 comprises 14 residues. CDR3 loop: CASSQDGPTDTQYF. As DNA, the CDR3 is TGTGCCAGCAGCCAAGATGGCCCCACAGATACGCAGTATTTT.

This chain uses TRBV4-2 with TRBJ1-4; possible D gene TRBD1, 6 bases. Between the trimmed V and J ends, which lost 1 base and 0 bases, there was a span of 12 bases. Germline loops: CDR1 LGHNA, CDR2 YNFKEQ. The CDR3 sequence is 17 residues long. The CDR3 bases are TGTGCCAGCAGCCAAGTGGGGGCCGCTACAACTAATGAAAAACTGTTTTTT. Translating it yields CASSQVGAATTNEKLFF.

The chain has TRBV4-2 and TRBJ1-4; TRBD1 might be the D (6 bases). This CDR3 has 17 residues. Trimming pared 1 base from V and 6 bases from J, leaving 18 bases between. The germline CDR1 and CDR2 sequences are LGHNA and YNFKEQ. The CDR3 DNA sequence: TGTGCCAGCAGCCAAGGAACCAAGCAGGGGTCGGATGAAAAACTGTTTTTT. Protein product: CASSQGTKQGSDEKLFF.

The V and J genes are TRBV9 and TRBJ1-1, with D hard to call. The CDR3 extends over 14 amino acids. Germline-derived CDR1 and CDR2 are SGDLS and YYNGEE. The V gene lost 0 bases and the J gene lost 3 bases, with 9 bases spanning the gap. The CDR3 DNA is TGTGCCAGCAGCGTAGAACAAATCTACACTGAAGCTTTCTTT. Translation: CASSVEQIYTEAFF.

The DNA for the CDR3 is TGTGCCAGCAGCCAAGGGACTAGCGGGGGGGCGGCAGATACGCAGTATTTT. It translates to CASSQGTSGGAADTQYF. The chain combines TRBV11-2 with TRBJ2-3, with 16 positions matching TRBD2. Trimming at V came to 5 bases and at J to 4 bases, leaving 6 bases not matched to a gene. This CDR3 has 17 amino acids. Germline V gene lookup returns CDR1 SGHAT and CDR2 FQNNGV.

This sequence joins TRBV6-6 and TRBJ2-5; 7 positions agree with TRBD2. With 5 bases clipped from V and 1 base from J, the junction kept 4 bases outside the gene matches. Germline V gene data show CDR1 as MNHNY and CDR2 as SVGAGI (reference sequence). This CDR3 is 14 amino acids long. CDR3 nucleotide sequence: TGTGCCAGCAGTCCCGGCGGGGGCCAAGAGACCCAGTACTTC. This codes for CASSPGGGQETQYF.

The V and J genes are TRBV5-5 and TRBJ1-2; weak D call: TRBD1 (5 bases). The germline V gene has CDR1 SGHKS and CDR2 YYEKEE (reference sequence). The CDR3 sequence is 15 residues long. Trimming pared 2 bases from V and 8 bases from J, leaving 19 bases between. CDR3 DNA sequence: TGTGCCAGCAGCTTATTAGCGTACGGGGGAATCGGCTACACCTTC. This sequence encodes CASSLLAYGGIGYTF.

The chain joins TRBV5-4 to TRBJ1-3; D is unresolved. The CDR3 extends over 13 amino acids. Germline CDR1 reads SGHNT; CDR2 reads YYREEE (reference sequence). Deletions cut 4 bases from V and 2 bases from J, with 7 bases between. Written as DNA, the CDR3 is TGTGCCAGCAGCCTCTCTCCTGGAAACACCATATATTTT. This codes for CASSLSPGNTIYF.

The CDR3 coding sequence is TGTGCCAGCAGCAGAGGGACAGGGGATTCCTACGAGCAGTACTTC. Protein sequence: CASSRGTGDSYEQYF. V is TRBV9 and J is TRBJ2-7, with 10 nucleotides matching TRBD1. J gave up 1 base and V 4 bases, and 5 bases lay outside the gene matches. Germline V CDR1 and CDR2: SGDLS, YYNGEE. CDR3 length: 15 residues.

The V and J genes are TRBV5-1 and TRBJ1-2; the match to TRBD1 covers 12 bases. V lost 6 bases to trimming and J lost 7 bases; unmatched junction nucleotides: 13. From germline, CDR1 is SGHRS and CDR2 YFSETQ. This CDR3 comprises 16 residues. The CDR3 loop is CASTGTGGHRASGYTF. The CDR3 DNA follows: TGCGCCAGCACCGGGACAGGGGGCCACAGGGCCTCTGGCTACACCTTC.